The rows below give T cell receptor beta chains drawn from one sample of a study of blood T cells in healthy people across ages. TCRdb passed the 5' RACE reads through MiXCR, listing each CDR3 protein once. Here the sample spans over 1.5 million distinct CDR3 sequences, roughly 52% being singletons. Sequencing was performed on blood. The receptor source for this set is a woman aged 40 to 50 in good health. The CDR3 runs from the conserved cysteine through the conserved F or W. A D gene is named only where the DNA matches it firmly. Size is omitted from some rows. Given values are once, few, many or a class for expanded clones.

>few|TRBV5-1|TRBD1|TRBJ2-7
CASSEGTDEGEQYF
TGCGCCAGCAGCGAGGGGACAGACGAGGGAGAGCAGTACTTC
>-|TRBV9|-|TRBJ2-5
CASSAGPGVSQYF
TGTGCCAGCAGCGCCGGCCCTGGGGTTAGCCAGTACTTC
>few|TRBV27|-|TRBJ2-5
CASSITRDGLREQYF
TGTGCCAGCAGCATAACCCGGGACGGTCTTAGGGAGCAGTACTTC
>-|TRBV7-3|TRBD1|TRBJ2-2
CASSLTGTGVTGELFF
TGTGCCAGCAGCTTAACCGGGACAGGGGTTACCGGGGAGCTGTTTTTT
>many|TRBV29-1|-|TRBJ2-7
CSVVTGPPSEQYF
TGCAGCGTAGTAACAGGGCCACCCTCCGAGCAGTACTTC
>-|TRBV7-8|-|TRBJ2-1
CASSIGLPGNEQFF
TGTGCCAGCAGCATAGGACTTCCGGGGAATGAGCAGTTCTTC
>-|TRBV13|TRBD1|TRBJ1-1
CASSQVGDRHLDTEAFF
TGTGCCAGCAGTCAGGTGGGGGACAGGCATCTGGACACTGAAGCTTTCTTT
>few|TRBV29-1|TRBD1|TRBJ1-2
CSAGTGGNGYTF
TGCAGCGCGGGGACAGGGGGCAATGGCTACACCTTC
>-|TRBV5-1|TRBD1|TRBJ2-6
CASSFLGGAGANVLTF
TGCGCCAGCAGCTTTTTAGGGGGCGCTGGGGCCAACGTCCTGACTTTC
>-|TRBV3-1|-|TRBJ1-5
CASSQRGFQPQHF
TGTGCCAGCAGTCAACGGGGGTTCCAGCCCCAGCATTTT
>many|TRBV14|-|TRBJ2-5
CASSQDLSPGYQETQYF
TGTGCCAGCAGCCAAGATCTGTCCCCGGGGTACCAAGAGACCCAGTACTTC
>-|TRBV7-6|TRBD2|TRBJ2-2
CASSLSGGLVTGELFF
TGTGCCAGCAGCTTAAGCGGGGGGCTGGTGACCGGGGAGCTGTTTTTT
>-|TRBV7-2|-|TRBJ2-1
CASSLVVNTYNEQFF
TGTGCCAGCAGCTTAGTAGTAAATACCTACAATGAGCAGTTCTTC
>-|TRBV9|TRBD2|TRBJ2-1
CASSMGLAGAGYNEQFF
TGTGCCAGCAGCATGGGACTAGCGGGGGCCGGATACAATGAGCAGTTCTTC
>few|TRBV7-2|TRBD1|TRBJ2-5
CASSAGTAVETQYF
TGTGCCAGCAGCGCCGGGACAGCAGTGGAGACCCAGTACTTC
>-|TRBV2|-|TRBJ1-2
CARKGTGPNYGYTF
TGTGCCAGAAAAGGGACGGGACCTAACTATGGCTACACCTTC
>few|TRBV29-1|TRBD1|TRBJ1-4
CSVAGQGGEKLFF
TGCAGCGTCGCAGGACAGGGAGGTGAAAAACTGTTTTTT
>few|TRBV20-1|-|TRBJ2-3
CSARDRTGYTDTQYF
TGCAGTGCTAGAGATCGTACAGGGTACACAGATACGCAGTATTTT
>few|TRBV24-1|-|TRBJ2-5
CATSDLGQEGQETQYF
TGTGCCACCAGTGATCTTGGACAGGAGGGGCAAGAGACCCAGTACTTC
>-|TRBV20-1|TRBD2|TRBJ2-1
CSATLLRGEQAVDNEQFF
TGCAGTGCCACGTTACTACGGGGGGAACAAGCAGTCGACAATGAGCAGTTCTTC
>-|TRBV6-2/TRBV6-3|-|TRBJ2-6
CASSLSRLFSGANVLTF
TGTGCCAGCAGTTTATCGCGACTCTTCTCTGGGGCCAACGTCCTGACTTTC
>-|TRBV5-1|TRBD2|TRBJ2-5
CASSSAPSGVGIETQYF
TGCGCCAGCAGCTCCGCTCCTAGCGGGGTGGGGATAGAGACCCAGTACTTC
>-|TRBV6-2/TRBV6-3|-|TRBJ2-5
CASSYGLATETQYF
TGTGCCAGCAGTTACGGGCTAGCGACAGAGACCCAGTACTTC
>once|TRBV6-2/TRBV6-3|TRBD1|TRBJ1-1
CASSYDQGARTEAFF
TGTGCCAGCAGTTATGACCAGGGGGCGAGAACTGAAGCTTTCTTT
>-|TRBV9|-|TRBJ1-2
CASSVNQGVGYTF
TGTGCCAGCAGCGTAAACCAAGGGGTTGGCTACACCTTC
>few|TRBV2|-|TRBJ2-7
CASSGEHEQYF
TGTGCCAGCAGTGGAGAACACGAGCAGTACTTC
>-|TRBV7-2|TRBD1|TRBJ2-1
CASSFVGGTGGLTDPFF
TGTGCCAGCAGCTTCGTGGGCGGGACAGGGGGCCTTACCGATCCGTTCTTC
>-|TRBV2|-|TRBJ1-4
CASNGGDNEKLFF
TGTGCCAGCAATGGGGGGGATAATGAAAAACTGTTTTTT
>-|TRBV7-2|TRBD1|TRBJ1-2
CASSLQGVEYGYTF
TGTGCCAGCAGCTTACAGGGGGTGGAATATGGCTACACCTTC
>-|TRBV5-1|-|TRBJ2-7
CASRVTTASPYEQYF
TGCGCCAGCAGGGTTACGACAGCCTCGCCCTACGAGCAGTACTTC
>few|TRBV20-1|TRBD1|TRBJ2-1
CSAPRPAGGSGEQFF
TGCAGTGCCCCACGCCCCGCAGGGGGATCCGGTGAGCAGTTCTTC
>few|TRBV25-1|-|TRBJ1-2
CASRSVGHLNGYTF
TGTGCCAGCAGATCCGTGGGGCACTTGAATGGCTACACCTTC
>-|TRBV20-1|TRBD2|TRBJ2-1
CSARNAGGSVQFF
TGCAGTGCTAGAAACGCCGGGGGGAGCGTTCAGTTCTTC
>-|TRBV7-2|TRBD1|TRBJ2-5
CASSYWQGASETQYF
TGTGCCAGCAGCTACTGGCAGGGGGCATCAGAGACCCAGTACTTC
>few|TRBV6-5|-|TRBJ2-7
CASWKVGSSYEQYF
TGTGCCAGCTGGAAGGTTGGATCATCCTACGAGCAGTACTTC
>-|TRBV14|-|TRBJ2-7
CASEVPGALFYEQYF
TGTGCCAGCGAAGTACCGGGGGCCCTATTCTACGAGCAGTACTTC
>few|TRBV7-2|-|TRBJ1-2
CASSRDDYGYTF
TGTGCCAGCAGCCGGGACGACTATGGCTACACCTTC
>few|TRBV7-6|TRBD1|TRBJ2-3
CASSSRSGTGSTDTQYF
TGTGCCAGCAGCTCCAGATCCGGGACAGGGAGCACAGATACGCAGTATTTT
>-|TRBV2|-|TRBJ2-5
CASSDRARAVETQYF
TGTGCCAGCAGTGACAGGGCCCGGGCGGTAGAGACCCAGTACTTC
>few|TRBV6-6|TRBD1|TRBJ2-7
CASSYSDRGEQYF
TGTGCCAGCAGTTACTCCGACAGGGGGGAGCAGTACTTC
>few|TRBV27|-|TRBJ2-7
CASSPGPNYEQYF
TGTGCCAGCAGTCCGGGGCCTAACTACGAGCAGTACTTC
>-|TRBV14|-|TRBJ2-3
CASSLKEGFGTDTQYF
TGTGCCAGCAGCCTCAAGGAAGGGTTCGGCACAGATACGCAGTATTTT
>-|TRBV5-1|-|TRBJ2-5
CASSVDVGGTQYF
TGCGCCAGCAGCGTGGACGTCGGAGGGACCCAGTACTTC